This TCR beta chain was profiled in a study of shared clonotypes between healthy human individuals. Unsorted PBMC replicate PCRs used around 310 ng DNA, around 29,000 T cell genomes. Here immunoSEQ multiplex PCR was the method, and the copy in TCRdb shows in-frame clones only, minus some. The table shows about 490,000 clones, with over 60% occurring only once. V lost 2 bases, J lost 1 base, and 8 bases lay in between. Germline V gene lookup returns CDR1 MDHEN and CDR2 SYDVKM. The CDR3 consists of 15 residues. Sequencing was done on a sample of PBMCs. The source is a woman aged 35 to 49 in good health. Some clones in this sample may be carry-over from other donors' samples. The genes are TRBV28 and TRBJ2-2; a weak D match, TRBD1 (6 bases). The CDR3 loop is CASSLGRGNTGELFF. In DNA form, the CDR3 reads TGTGCCAGCAGTTTAGGCAGGGGGAACACCGGGGAGCTGTTTTTT. Drawing the rest from reference TRBV28 and TRBJ2-2, the complete variable domain is DVKVTQSSRYLVKRTGEKVFLECVQDMDHENMFWYRQDPGLGLRLIYFSYDVKMKEKGDIPEGYSVSREKKERFSLILESASTNQTSMYLCASSLGRGNTGELFFGEGSRLTVL.